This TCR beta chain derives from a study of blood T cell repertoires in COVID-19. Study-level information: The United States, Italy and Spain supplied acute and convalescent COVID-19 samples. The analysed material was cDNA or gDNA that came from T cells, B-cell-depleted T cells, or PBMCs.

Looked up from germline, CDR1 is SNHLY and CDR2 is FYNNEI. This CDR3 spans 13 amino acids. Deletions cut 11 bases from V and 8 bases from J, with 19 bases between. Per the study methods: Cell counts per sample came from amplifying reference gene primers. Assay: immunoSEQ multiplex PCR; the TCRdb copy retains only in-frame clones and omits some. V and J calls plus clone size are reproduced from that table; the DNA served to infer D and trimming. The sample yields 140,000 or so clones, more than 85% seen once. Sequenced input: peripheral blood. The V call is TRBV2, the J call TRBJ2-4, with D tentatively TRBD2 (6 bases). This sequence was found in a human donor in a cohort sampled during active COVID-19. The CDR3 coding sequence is TGTGCCGGCACGGGACTCACTGGGGACATTCAGTACTTC. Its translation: CAGTGLTGDIQYF.